These 4 T cell receptor beta chains were sequenced from one sample in a study of blood T cells in healthy people across ages. A sample-barcoded 5' primer and a J-beta primer mix were used in a second PCR of roughly 7 to 12 cycles. Via MiXCR, TCRdb re-called the 5' RACE reads, giving one row per CDR3 protein. The sample shows roughly 2 million distinct CDR3 sequences, roughly 52% of them seen only once. The sequenced sample consisted of blood. The receptors stem from a woman between 40 and 50 years old in good health.

This clonotype was counted between two and nine times. This chain joins TRBV6-2 or TRBV6-3 and TRBJ2-5; 9 bases align to TRBD2. Germline V gives CDR1 MNHEY, CDR2 SVGEGT. With V trimmed by 7 bases and J by 0 bases, 6 bases remained unmatched. The CDR3 is 15 residues long. CDR3 amino acids: CASTSGAMYQETQYF. The CDR3 DNA follows: TGTGCCAGCACTAGCGGGGCCATGTACCAAGAGACCCAGTACTTC.

The sample holds a few counts of this clonotype. The rearrangement uses TRBV28 and TRBJ2-3; 11 bases fit TRBD1. With V trimmed by 5 bases and J by 0 bases, 4 bases remained unmatched. This CDR3 is 16 amino acids long. In germline, CDR1 is MDHEN, CDR2 SYDVKM. DNA of the CDR3: TGTGCCAGCAGTACCGGGACAGGGGGAAGCACAGATACGCAGTATTTT. This gives the protein CASSTGTGGSTDTQYF. Supplemented by reference TRBV28 and TRBJ2-3, the full variable domain reads DVKVTQSSRYLVKRTGEKVFLECVQDMDHENMFWYRQDPGLGLRLIYFSYDVKMKEKGDIPEGYSVSREKKERFSLILESASTNQTSMYLCASSTGTGGSTDTQYFGPGTRLTVL.

This sequence joins TRBV10-3 and TRBJ1-6; 8 bases agree with TRBD1. In germline, CDR1 is ENHRY, CDR2 SYGVKD. This CDR3 contains 18 residues. The ends lost 5 bases at V and 4 bases at J; junction bases unmatched: 13. The CDR3 DNA is TGTGCCATCAGTCGAGGACAGGGTGGCTCTTCTTATAATTCACCCCTCCACTTT. Translating it yields CAISRGQGGSSYNSPLHF.

This clonotype was counted at least ten times. Mismatch with germline at one junction end may stem from a read error. The chain links TRBV4-3 to TRBJ2-1; no clear D gene. Germline V gene sequence: CDR1 LGHNA, CDR2 YSLEER. This CDR3 region has 12 residues. This CDR3 is CASSQGYNEQFF. The DNA of the CDR3 is TGTGCCAGCAGCCAAGGTTACAATGAGCAGTTCTTC.